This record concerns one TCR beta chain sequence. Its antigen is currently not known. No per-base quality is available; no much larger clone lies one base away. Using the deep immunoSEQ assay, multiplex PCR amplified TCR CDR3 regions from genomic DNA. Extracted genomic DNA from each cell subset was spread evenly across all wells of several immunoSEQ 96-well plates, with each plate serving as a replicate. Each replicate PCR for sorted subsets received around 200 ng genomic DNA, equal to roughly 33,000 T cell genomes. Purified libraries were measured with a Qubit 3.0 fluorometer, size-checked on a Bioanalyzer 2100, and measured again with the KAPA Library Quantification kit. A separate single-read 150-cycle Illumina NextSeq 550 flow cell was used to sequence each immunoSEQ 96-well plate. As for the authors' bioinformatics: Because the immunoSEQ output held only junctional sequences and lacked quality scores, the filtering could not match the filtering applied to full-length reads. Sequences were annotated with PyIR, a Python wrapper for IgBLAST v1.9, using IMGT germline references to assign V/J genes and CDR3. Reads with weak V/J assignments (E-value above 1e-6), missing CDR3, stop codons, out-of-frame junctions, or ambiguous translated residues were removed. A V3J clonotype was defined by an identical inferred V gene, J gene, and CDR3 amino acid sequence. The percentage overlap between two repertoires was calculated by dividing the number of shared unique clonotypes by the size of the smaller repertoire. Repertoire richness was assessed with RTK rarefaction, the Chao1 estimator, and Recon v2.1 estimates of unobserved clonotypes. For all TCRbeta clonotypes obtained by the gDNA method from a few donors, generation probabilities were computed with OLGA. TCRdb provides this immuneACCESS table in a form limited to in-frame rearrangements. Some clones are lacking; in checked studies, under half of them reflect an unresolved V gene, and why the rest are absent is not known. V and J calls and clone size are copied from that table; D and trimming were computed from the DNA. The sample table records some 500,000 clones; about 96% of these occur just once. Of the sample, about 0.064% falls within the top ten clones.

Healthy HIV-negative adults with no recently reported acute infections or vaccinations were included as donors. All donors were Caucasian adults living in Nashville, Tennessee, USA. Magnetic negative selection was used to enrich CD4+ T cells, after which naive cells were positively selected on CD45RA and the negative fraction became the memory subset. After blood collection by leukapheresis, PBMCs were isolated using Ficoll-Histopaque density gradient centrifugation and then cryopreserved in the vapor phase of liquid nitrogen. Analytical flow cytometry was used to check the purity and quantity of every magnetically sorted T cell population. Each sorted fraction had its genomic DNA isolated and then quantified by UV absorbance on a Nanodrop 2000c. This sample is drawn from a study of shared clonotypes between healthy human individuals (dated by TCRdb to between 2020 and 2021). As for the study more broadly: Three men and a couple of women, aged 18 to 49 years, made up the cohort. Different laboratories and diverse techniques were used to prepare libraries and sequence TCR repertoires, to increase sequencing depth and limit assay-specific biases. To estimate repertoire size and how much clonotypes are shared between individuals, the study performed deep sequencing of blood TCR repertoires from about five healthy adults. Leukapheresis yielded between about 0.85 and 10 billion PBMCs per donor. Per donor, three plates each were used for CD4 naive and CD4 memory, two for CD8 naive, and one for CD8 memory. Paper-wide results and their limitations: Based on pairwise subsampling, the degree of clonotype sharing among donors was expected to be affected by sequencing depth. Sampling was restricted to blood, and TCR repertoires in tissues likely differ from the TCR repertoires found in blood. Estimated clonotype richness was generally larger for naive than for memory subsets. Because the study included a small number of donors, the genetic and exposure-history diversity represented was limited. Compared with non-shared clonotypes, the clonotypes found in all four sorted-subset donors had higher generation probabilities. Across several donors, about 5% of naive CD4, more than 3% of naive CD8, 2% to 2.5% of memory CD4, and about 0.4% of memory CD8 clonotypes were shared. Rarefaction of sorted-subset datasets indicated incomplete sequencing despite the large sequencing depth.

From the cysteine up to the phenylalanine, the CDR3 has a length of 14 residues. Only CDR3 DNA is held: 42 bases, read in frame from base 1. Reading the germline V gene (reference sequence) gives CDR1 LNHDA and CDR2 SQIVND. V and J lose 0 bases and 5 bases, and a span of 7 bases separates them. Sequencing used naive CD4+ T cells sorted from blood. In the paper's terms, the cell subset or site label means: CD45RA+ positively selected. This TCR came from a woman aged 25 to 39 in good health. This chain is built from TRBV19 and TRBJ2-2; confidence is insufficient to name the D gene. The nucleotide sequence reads TGTGCCAGTAGTATAGAACAGTTTACCGGGGAGCTGTTTTTT. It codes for CASSIEQFTGELFF. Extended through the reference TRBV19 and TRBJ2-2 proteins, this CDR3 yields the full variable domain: DGGITQSPKYLFRKEGQNVTLSCEQNLNHDAMYWYRQDPGQGLRLIYYSQIVNDFQKGDIAEGYSVSREKKESFPLTVTSAQKNPTAFYLCASSIEQFTGELFFGEGSRLTVL.